This entry lists 30 T cell receptor beta chains sequenced from one sample in a study of T cells in Graves' hyperthyroidism and ophthalmopathy. RNA transcripts yielded amplified TCR beta CDR3 regions. HTBI primers drove first-round RT-PCR of the TCR CDR3. TCRdb reprocessed the multiplex PCR reads via MiXCR and lists one record per CDR3 protein. This sample has about 590,000 distinct CDR3 sequences; 15% to 19% occur once, and the top ten carry under 8%. Material: blood. The receptors stem from a woman aged 25 to 39 with Graves' hyperthyroidism.

This clonotype was observed a handful of times. The chain carries TRBV27 and TRBJ2-1, with 8 bases identical to TRBD2. The CDR3 spans 15 residues. Germline CDR1 is MNHEY and CDR2 is SMNVEV (reference sequence). The J segment lost 7 bases and the V segment lost 1 base, leaving 6 bases of the junction unmatched. Written as DNA, the CDR3 is TGTGCCAGCAGTTTATTGGGGACTAGTCCTAATGAGCAGTTCTTC. It is translated as CASSLLGTSPNEQFF.

This clonotype was found many times. The V call is TRBV27, the J call TRBJ2-5, with D tentatively TRBD1 (6 bases). With 5 bases removed from V and 1 base from J, the gap between germline ends came to 20 bases. Per the germline V gene, CDR1 is MNHEY and CDR2 is SMNVEV (reference sequence). The CDR3 has 17 residues. The CDR3 nucleotides are TGTGCCAGCAGTGGAGACAGGTTGTCGGCCGTCCAAGAGACCCAGTACTTC. It specifies CASSGDRLSAVQETQYF.

This clonotype occurred many times. V and J are TRBV30 and TRBJ2-2; no reliable D call. Germline V gives CDR1 GTSNPN, CDR2 SVGIG (reference sequence). Trimming stripped 2 bases from V and 4 bases from J, with 11 bases between. This CDR3 contains 14 residues. The CDR3 is CAWSTKGSTGELFF. The CDR3 DNA sequence: TGTGCCTGGAGTACCAAAGGCTCCACCGGGGAGCTGTTTTTT.

This clonotype was recorded at least ten times. The rearrangement uses TRBV12-3 or TRBV12-4 and TRBJ2-2; TRBD2 is a possible D gene (6 bases). V gave up 1 base and J gave up 3 bases, with 12 bases separating them. This CDR3 spans 16 amino acids. The chain's CDR3 is CASSLGVGGDTGELFF. In DNA form, the CDR3 reads TGTGCCAGCAGTTTAGGGGTGGGAGGCGACACCGGGGAGCTGTTTTTT.

This clonotype was counted at least ten times. This chain joins TRBV13 and TRBJ2-7, with D hard to call. Trimming took 1 base from V and 6 from J, leaving 10 bases between them. CDR3 size: 13 residues. CDR1 and CDR2 from the germline V gene are PRHDT and FYEKMQ (reference sequence). DNA for the CDR3: TGTGCCAGCAGCTTAGATGATTTGGGCGAGCAGTACTTC. Translated, it gives CASSLDDLGEQYF.

This clonotype came up many times. This chain uses TRBV28 with TRBJ2-3; the match to TRBD2 covers 16 bases. The CDR3 runs to 18 residues. Germline trimming cut 4 bases from V and 1 base from J; bases unmatched to any gene: 5. The germline CDR1 and CDR2 sequences are MDHEN and SYDVKM. CDR3 nucleotide sequence: TGTGCCAGCAGTTGGGGACTAGCGGGAGGGATGGGCACAGATACGCAGTATTTT. It translates to CASSWGLAGGMGTDTQYF.

At least ten counts were recorded for this clonotype. In DNA form, the CDR3 reads TGTGCCTGGAGTGTCGGAGGCAGCTACGAGCAGTACTTC. This gives the protein CAWSVGGSYEQYF. The rearrangement joins TRBV30 to TRBJ2-7; D possibly corresponds to TRBD2 (5 bases). The CDR3 extends over 13 amino acids. Germline CDR1 GTSNPN, CDR2 SVGIG (reference sequence). V was clipped by 0 bases and J by 3 bases, with 9 bases between them.

This clonotype occurred many times. The chain combines TRBV11-2 with TRBJ2-1; 12 bases match TRBD2. V shed 1 base and J 9 bases; nucleotides not matched to a gene: 4. This CDR3 comprises 15 residues. Germline V gives CDR1 SGHAT, CDR2 FQNNGV. The CDR3 region has the DNA TGTGCCAGCAGCTTAGGACTAGCGGGAGACACTGAGCAGTTCTTC. Protein: CASSLGLAGDTEQFF.

This chain uses TRBV19 with TRBJ2-1, with D uncertain. The CDR3 covers 12 residues. CDR1 is LNHDA and CDR2 is SQIVND in the germline V gene (reference sequence). V lost 3 bases and J lost 10, with 10 bases in between. CDR3 protein: CASSIWGGEQFF. In DNA form, the CDR3 reads TGTGCCAGTAGTATCTGGGGTGGAGAGCAGTTCTTC. The full variable domain, with the rest looked up from reference TRBV19 and TRBJ2-1, is DGGITQSPKYLFRKEGQNVTLSCEQNLNHDAMYWYRQDPGQGLRLIYYSQIVNDFQKGDIAEGYSVSREKKESFPLTVTSAQKNPTAFYLCASSIWGGEQFFGPGTRLTVL.

With regard to this clonotype: At one of its ends the junction is not consistent with the germline gene, which may arise from a read error. The V and J genes are TRBV27 and TRBJ2-7, with no clear D. The germline gives CDR1 MNHEY, CDR2 SMNVEV (reference sequence). The CDR3 contains 13 residues. This CDR3 is CASSLSKAYEQYF. The CDR3, as DNA: TGTGCCAGCAGCTTATCTAAGGCCTACGAGCAGTACTTC.

The sample holds many counts of this clonotype. The V call is TRBV7-8, the J call TRBJ1-4; 7 nucleotides agree with TRBD1. The CDR3 is made up of 17 amino acids. V lost 4 bases, J lost 4 bases, and 12 bases stayed unmatched. CDR1 is SGHVS, CDR2 FQNEAQ, per germline. The CDR3 nucleotides are TGTGCCAGCAGCTCCCCTCACTGGACAGGAAATAATGAAAAACTGTTTTTT. Protein: CASSSPHWTGNNEKLFF.

This clonotype was picked up many times. The V and J genes are TRBV30 and TRBJ2-2, with 7 bases matching TRBD2. The germline CDR1 and CDR2 sequences are GTSNPN and SVGIG (reference sequence). This CDR3 is built from 16 residues. V gave up 0 bases and J gave up 3 bases; unmatched junction bases: 7. CDR3 in DNA: TGTGCCTGGAGTGTAGAAGTAGCGGGCGACACCGGGGAGCTGTTTTTT. Protein: CAWSVEVAGDTGELFF.

In its sample, this clonotype was seen many times. The J gene is TRBJ2-7, the V gene TRBV30; 8 positions match TRBD1. V dropped 5 bases and J dropped 6; count of bases not matched to a gene: 9. This CDR3 is 13 amino acids long. Germline V CDR1 and CDR2: GTSNPN, SVGIG (reference sequence). CDR3 DNA: TGTGCCTGGGCTAGGCAGGGGGCGGGCGAGCAGTACTTC. Its protein is CAWARQGAGEQYF.

Remarks on this clonotype: With a much larger clone just one base away, this may be a read error. The gene calls are TRBV30 and TRBJ2-3; D ambiguous. CDR1 and CDR2 from the germline V gene are GTSNPN and SVGIG (reference sequence). The CDR3 is 14 amino acids. Trimming took 4 bases from V and 2 from J, leaving 13 bases between them. The CDR3 reads CAWTIWQDTDTQYF. The CDR3 DNA is TGTGCCTGGACAATTTGGCAGGACACAGATACGCAGTATTTT.

In this sample, this clonotype turned up a few times. This sequence joins TRBV20-1 and TRBJ1-4; weak D call: TRBD1 (5 bases). The CDR3 has 14 residues. Germline V gene sequence: CDR1 DFQATT, CDR2 SNEGSKA (reference sequence). DNA for the CDR3: TGCAGCCTCGTGGGGGGGGGATCAAATGAAAAACTGTTTTTT. Protein product: CSLVGGGSNEKLFF.

This clonotype was seen at least ten times. The chain is built from TRBV12-3 or TRBV12-4 and TRBJ2-7; D is unresolved. V dropped 6 bases and J dropped 0 bases, with 12 bases sitting between them. CDR3 size: 14 residues. In nucleotides, the CDR3 is TGTGCCAGCAGGCCTGAAGGTGGCTCCTACGAGCAGTACTTC. Translating it yields CASRPEGGSYEQYF.

This clonotype has a count of ten or more. The V and J genes are TRBV2 and TRBJ1-5, with 7 positions matching TRBD1. The CDR3 spans 16 residues. CDR1 and CDR2 (germline): SNHLY, FYNNEI. J lost 5 bases, V lost 3 bases, and 10 bases had no gene match. The CDR3, as DNA: TGTGCCAGCAGTGACGAGGGGGCTAAAAACCATCAGCCCCAGCATTTT. Its protein is CASSDEGAKNHQPQHF.

This clonotype was counted between two and nine times. This sequence may be a read error, since a much larger clone differs from it by one base. The V call is TRBV6-1, the J call TRBJ1-5, with D maybe TRBD1 (5 bases). This CDR3 is built from 14 residues. Germline lookup yields CDR1 MNHNS and CDR2 SASEGT. Trimming removed 0 bases at V and 2 bases at J, with 5 bases between. CDR3 sequence: CASSEAGGNQPQHF. The CDR3 nucleotides are TGTGCCAGCAGTGAAGCAGGGGGCAATCAGCCCCAGCATTTT.

At least ten counts were recorded for this clonotype. The chain recombines TRBV19 with TRBJ2-1; 9 bases align to TRBD1. The V segment lost 3 bases and the J segment 4 bases; nucleotides outside the gene matches: 7. The length of the CDR3 is 16 residues. Germline values: CDR1 LNHDA, CDR2 SQIVND (reference sequence). CDR3 amino acids: CASSIPGQGSYNEQFF. CDR3 coding DNA: TGTGCCAGTAGTATCCCGGGACAGGGATCTTACAATGAGCAGTTCTTC.

The V and J genes are TRBV20-1 and TRBJ1-2; D may be TRBD1 (5 bases). Trimming removed 7 bases at V and 8 bases at J, with 14 bases between. The germline V gene encodes CDR1 DFQATT and CDR2 SNEGSKA (reference sequence). The CDR3 is 11 residues long. The CDR3: CSVGGETGYTF. The CDR3 region has the DNA TGCAGTGTTGGGGGTGAGACCGGCTACACCTTC.

This clonotype was seen at least ten times. The chain links TRBV7-3 to TRBJ2-1; the D is unclear. V lost 5 bases and J lost 7, with 12 bases in between. The germline CDR1 and CDR2 sequences are SGHTA and FQGTGA. The CDR3 is made up of 13 amino acids. CDR3 DNA: TGTGCCAGCAGCCGGGCCCACGGGAATGAGCAGTTCTTC. It specifies CASSRAHGNEQFF.

Many counts were recorded for this clonotype. The rearrangement uses TRBV13 and TRBJ2-5, with TRBD2 matching over 8 bases. V dropped 7 bases and J dropped 5; count of bases not matched to a gene: 9. Germline V CDR1 and CDR2: PRHDT, FYEKMQ (reference sequence). The CDR3 is 14 amino acids. The CDR3, as DNA: TGTGCCAGCAACAACGCGGGGGGTTTCGAGACCCAGTACTTC. It translates to CASNNAGGFETQYF.

This clonotype was counted between two and nine times. This rearrangement joins TRBV25-1 to TRBJ2-3; a possible D gene is TRBD1 (6 bases). V was shortened by 6 bases and J by 2 bases, with 15 bases between the two germline ends. The CDR3 is made up of 15 amino acids. The V gene's germline CDR1 is MGHDK and CDR2 SYGVNS. The CDR3 sequence is CASSEGTWNTDTQYF. CDR3 DNA: TGTGCCAGCAGCGAAGGGACATGGAACACAGATACGCAGTATTTT.

The chain joins TRBV12-3 or TRBV12-4 to TRBJ2-7, with D possibly being TRBD1 (6 bases). The CDR3 spans 15 residues. V was clipped by 1 base and J by 4 bases, with 14 bases between them. This CDR3 reads CASSLGSTGPYEQYF. CDR3 sequence (DNA): TGTGCCAGCAGTTTAGGGTCGACAGGACCATACGAGCAGTACTTC.

Many counts were recorded for this clonotype. The rearrangement uses TRBV6-2 or TRBV6-3 and TRBJ1-5; D is ambiguous. The CDR3 has 15 residues. Germline V gene sequence: CDR1 MNHEY, CDR2 SVGEGT. V was shortened by 5 bases and J by 0 bases, with 11 bases between the two germline ends. The CDR3 DNA sequence: TGTGCCAGCAGTAACACCGACAATAGCAATCAGCCCCAGCATTTT. Its translation: CASSNTDNSNQPQHF.

Many counts were recorded for this clonotype. This chain uses TRBV28 with TRBJ2-7, with D uncertain. The germline V gene encodes CDR1 MDHEN and CDR2 SYDVKM. This CDR3 has 14 amino acids. V shed 7 bases and J shed 0 bases, with 13 bases lying between them. CDR3: CASKSPGSSYEQYF. CDR3 DNA: TGTGCCAGCAAATCTCCAGGAAGCTCCTACGAGCAGTACTTC.

This clonotype was found many times. The chain uses TRBV5-1 and TRBJ2-7; D remains ambiguous. This CDR3 is built from 15 residues. The V gene's germline CDR1 is SGHRS and CDR2 YFSETQ. V lost 0 bases, J lost 2 bases, and 12 bases lay in between. CDR3 sequence reads: CASSLGIGITYEQYF. The DNA for the CDR3 is TGCGCCAGCAGCTTGGGCATAGGTATTACCTACGAGCAGTACTTC.

This clonotype was picked up many times. The J gene is TRBJ2-7, the V gene TRBV20-1, with a possible D match to TRBD1 (6 bases). The ends were cut back, 0 bases at V and 2 bases at J, with 11 bases in the middle. Germline lookup yields CDR1 DFQATT and CDR2 SNEGSKA (reference sequence). The CDR3 runs 14 residues. CDR3 protein: CSARERTAAYEQYF. As DNA, the CDR3 is TGCAGTGCTAGAGAGCGGACAGCGGCCTACGAGCAGTACTTC.

CDR3 sequence reads: CASSLRTGDLSGANVLTF. The CDR3 nucleotides are TGCGCCAGCAGCTTACGGACAGGGGATTTATCTGGGGCCAACGTCCTGACTTTC. The V and J genes are TRBV5-1 and TRBJ2-6; TRBD1 aligns across 9 bases. CDR1 and CDR2 (germline): SGHRS, YFSETQ. Trimming cost V 2 bases and J 1 base; bases outside gene matches: 7. This CDR3 comprises 18 residues.

This clonotype was observed at least ten times. The chain joins TRBV20-1 to TRBJ2-2; D remains unclear. Trimming left V 5 bases short and J 4 bases short, with 11 bases between. The CDR3 has 13 amino acids. Germline V lookup: CDR1 DFQATT, CDR2 SNEGSKA (reference sequence). The CDR3 sequence: CSARWASTGELFF. CDR3 nucleotide sequence: TGCAGTGCTCGGTGGGCCAGCACCGGGGAGCTGTTTTTT.